The 9 T cell receptor beta chains given below trace back to one sample, sequenced in a study of cytomegalovirus exposure and HLA in healthy donors. PCR used 60 Vbeta primers and 13 Jbeta primers. The method was immunoSEQ multiplex PCR; TCRdb's version includes in-frame clones alone and lacks a portion of them. This table has 150,000 to 200,000 clones, around four fifths appearing once. The sample was PBMCs. The receptors shown here come from a man aged 18 to 29 in good health and CMV-seropositive.

This chain joins TRBV5-6 and TRBJ2-1; weak D call: TRBD1 (5 bases). The CDR3 contains 15 residues. CDR1 SGHDT and CDR2 YYEEEE come from the germline V gene. The germline V and J ends were trimmed by 0 bases and 0 bases, with 7 bases remaining between them. The CDR3 sequence is CASSLGGLSYNEQFF. The CDR3 DNA follows: TGTGCCAGCAGCTTGGGGGGCCTCTCCTACAATGAGCAGTTCTTC.

This chain uses TRBV4-1 with TRBJ1-5; D uncertain. The V end was cut by 0 bases, the J end by 2 bases, with 17 bases between. This CDR3 region has 18 residues. Germline CDR1 MGHRA, CDR2 YSYEKL. The CDR3 coding sequence is TGCGCCAGCAGCCAAGACCCCAATCCAGGCGAAGGCAATCAGCCCCAGCATTTT. Translation: CASSQDPNPGEGNQPQHF.

J is TRBJ2-2 and V is TRBV5-6; D is possibly TRBD1 (6 bases). This CDR3 region has 15 residues. The V end was cut by 2 bases, the J end by 3 bases, with 11 bases between. Germline lookup yields CDR1 SGHDT and CDR2 YYEEEE. This CDR3 is CASSFNRDYTGELFF. The CDR3 DNA is TGTGCCAGCAGCTTCAACAGGGATTACACCGGGGAGCTGTTTTTT. Supplemented by reference TRBV5-6 and TRBJ2-2, the full variable domain reads DAGVTQSPTHLIKTRGQQVTLRCSPKSGHDTVSWYQQALGQGPQFIFQYYEEEERQRGNFPDRFSGHQFPNYSSELNVNALLLGDSALYLCASSFNRDYTGELFFGEGSRLTVL.

This clone was observed a few times. CDR3 amino acids: CASSSRGAANTEAFF. In DNA, the CDR3 is TGCGCCAGCAGCTCCCGGGGAGCAGCGAACACTGAAGCTTTCTTT. The chain uses TRBV4-1 and TRBJ1-1; D unresolved. Trimming took 5 bases from V and 1 from J, leaving 14 bases between them. CDR1 and CDR2 (germline): MGHRA, YSYEKL. This CDR3 is 15 amino acids long.

The chain combines TRBV28 with TRBJ2-3; 8 bases agree with TRBD1. The junction had 9 bases not matched to a gene; V was cut back by 8 bases and J by 2 bases. Germline CDR1 and CDR2: MDHEN and SYDVKM. The CDR3 loop spans 15 amino acids. DNA of the CDR3: TGTGCCAGCGGGAACGGACAGGGATACACAGATACGCAGTATTTT. Translating gives CASGNGQGYTDTQYF.

The chain combines TRBV27 with TRBJ1-4; D is undetermined. Trimming stripped 8 bases from V and 1 base from J, with 11 bases between. Germline CDR1 reads MNHEY; CDR2 reads SMNVEV (reference sequence). The CDR3 length is 14 residues. The CDR3 here is CASARVGTNEKLFF. The CDR3 DNA reads TGTGCCAGCGCCCGGGTGGGAACTAATGAAAAACTGTTTTTT.

The chain has TRBV19 and TRBJ2-2; 8 nucleotides align to TRBD2. The CDR3 is 18 amino acids. The trim removed 2 bases at V and 2 bases at J, leaving 10 bases unmatched. The germline CDR1 and CDR2 sequences are LNHDA and SQIVND (reference sequence). The CDR3 bases are TGTGCCAGTAGTATAATACTAGCGGAGCTCACAAACACCGGGGAGCTGTTTTTT. Amino acids: CASSIILAELTNTGELFF.

The J gene is TRBJ2-3, the V gene TRBV28, with D possibly TRBD2 on 5 matching bases. V lost 3 bases to trimming and J lost 0 bases, with 10 bases between them. The CDR3 is made up of 15 amino acids. Germline CDR1 and CDR2: MDHEN and SYDVKM. The CDR3 coding sequence is TGTGCCAGCAGTTTCCCCCCTAGCAGCACAGATACGCAGTATTTT. Its protein is CASSFPPSSTDTQYF.

CDR3 in amino acids: CASSSRQGPPLSGGYTF. In nucleotides, the CDR3 is TGCGCCAGCAGCTCCAGACAGGGTCCTCCTCTAAGCGGTGGCTACACCTTC. The chain carries TRBV5-1 and TRBJ1-2; TRBD1 matches 7 bases. This CDR3 is 17 amino acids long. CDR1 is SGHRS and CDR2 is YFSETQ in the germline V gene. J was trimmed by 7 bases and V by 3 bases; bases with no gene match: 18.